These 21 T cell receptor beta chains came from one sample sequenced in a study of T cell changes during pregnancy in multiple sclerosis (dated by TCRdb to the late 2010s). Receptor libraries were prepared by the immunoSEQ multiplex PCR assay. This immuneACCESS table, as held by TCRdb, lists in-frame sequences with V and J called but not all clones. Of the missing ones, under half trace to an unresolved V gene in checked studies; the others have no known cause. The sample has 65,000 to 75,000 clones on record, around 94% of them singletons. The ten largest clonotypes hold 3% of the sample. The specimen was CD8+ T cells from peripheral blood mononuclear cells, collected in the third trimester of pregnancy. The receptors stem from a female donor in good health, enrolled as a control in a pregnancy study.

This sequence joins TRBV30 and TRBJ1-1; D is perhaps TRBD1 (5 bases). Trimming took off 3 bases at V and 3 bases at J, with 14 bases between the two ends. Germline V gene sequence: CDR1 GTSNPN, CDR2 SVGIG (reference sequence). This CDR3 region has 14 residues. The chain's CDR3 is CAWSGGVGDTEAFF. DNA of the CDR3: TGTGCCTGGAGCGGGGGGGTAGGAGACACTGAAGCTTTCTTT.

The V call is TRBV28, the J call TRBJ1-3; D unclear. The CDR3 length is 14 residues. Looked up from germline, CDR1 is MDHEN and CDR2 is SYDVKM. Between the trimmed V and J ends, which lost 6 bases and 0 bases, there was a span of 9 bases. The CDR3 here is CASRPRSSGNTIYF. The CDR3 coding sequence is TGTGCCAGCAGGCCTCGTAGCTCTGGAAACACCATATATTTT.

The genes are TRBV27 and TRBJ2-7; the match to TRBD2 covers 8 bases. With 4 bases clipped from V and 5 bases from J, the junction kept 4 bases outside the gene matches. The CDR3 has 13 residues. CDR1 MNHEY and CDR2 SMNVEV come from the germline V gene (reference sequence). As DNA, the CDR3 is TGTGCCAGCAGTTACGGGGGGGCCAACGAGCAGTACTTC. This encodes CASSYGGANEQYF.

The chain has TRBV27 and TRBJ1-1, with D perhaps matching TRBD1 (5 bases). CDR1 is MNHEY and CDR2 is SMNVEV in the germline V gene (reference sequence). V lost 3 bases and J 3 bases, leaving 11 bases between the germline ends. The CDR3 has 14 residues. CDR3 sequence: CASSFLGGDTEAFF. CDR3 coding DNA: TGTGCCAGCAGTTTCCTCGGGGGGGACACTGAAGCTTTCTTT.

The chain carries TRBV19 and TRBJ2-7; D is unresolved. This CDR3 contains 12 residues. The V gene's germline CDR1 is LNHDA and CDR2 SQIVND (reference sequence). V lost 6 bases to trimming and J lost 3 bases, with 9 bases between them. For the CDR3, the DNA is TGTGCCAGTAGGGCCCCAAGCTACGAGCAGTACTTC. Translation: CASRAPSYEQYF.

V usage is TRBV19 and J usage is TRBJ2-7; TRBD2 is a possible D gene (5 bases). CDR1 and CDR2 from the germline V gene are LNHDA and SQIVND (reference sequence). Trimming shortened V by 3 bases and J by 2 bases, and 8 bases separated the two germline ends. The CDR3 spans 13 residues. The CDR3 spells CASSIGVTYEQYF. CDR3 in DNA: TGTGCCAGTAGTATCGGGGTGACCTACGAGCAGTACTTC.

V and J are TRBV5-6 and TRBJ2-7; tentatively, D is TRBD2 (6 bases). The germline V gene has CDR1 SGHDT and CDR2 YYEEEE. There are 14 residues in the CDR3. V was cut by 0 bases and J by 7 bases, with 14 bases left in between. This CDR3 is CASSLGEGSGEQYF. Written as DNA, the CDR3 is TGTGCCAGCAGCTTGGGCGAAGGGAGCGGGGAGCAGTACTTC.

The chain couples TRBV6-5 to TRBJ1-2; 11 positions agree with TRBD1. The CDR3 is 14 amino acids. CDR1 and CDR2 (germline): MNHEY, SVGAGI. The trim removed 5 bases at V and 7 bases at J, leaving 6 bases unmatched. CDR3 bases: TGTGCCAGCAGTCTCGGACAGGGGGCGGTTGGCTACACCTTC. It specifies CASSLGQGAVGYTF.

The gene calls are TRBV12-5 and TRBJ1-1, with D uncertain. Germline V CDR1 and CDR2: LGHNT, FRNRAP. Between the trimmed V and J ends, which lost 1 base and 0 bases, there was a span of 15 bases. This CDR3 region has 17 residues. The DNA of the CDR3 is TGTGCTAGTGGTTTGGCACTCATCGCAGGCTTGAACACTGAAGCTTTCTTT. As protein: CASGLALIAGLNTEAFF.

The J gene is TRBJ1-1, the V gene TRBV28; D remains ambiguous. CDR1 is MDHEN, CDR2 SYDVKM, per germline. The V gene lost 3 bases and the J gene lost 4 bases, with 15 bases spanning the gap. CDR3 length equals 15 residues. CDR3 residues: CASSFGTPRGTEAFF. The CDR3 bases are TGTGCCAGCAGTTTTGGTACCCCCCGGGGCACTGAAGCTTTCTTT.

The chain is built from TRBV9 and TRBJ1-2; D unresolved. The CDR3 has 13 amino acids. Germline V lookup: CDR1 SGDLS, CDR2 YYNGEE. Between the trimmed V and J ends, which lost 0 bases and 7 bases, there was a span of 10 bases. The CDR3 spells CASSVGGQGGYTF. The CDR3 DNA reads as TGTGCCAGCAGCGTAGGAGGGCAAGGTGGCTACACCTTC.

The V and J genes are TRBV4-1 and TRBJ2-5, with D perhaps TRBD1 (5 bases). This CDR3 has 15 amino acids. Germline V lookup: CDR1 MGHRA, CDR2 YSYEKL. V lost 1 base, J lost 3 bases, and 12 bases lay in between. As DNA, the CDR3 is TGCGCCAGCAGCCAAGGGGGCTTAGGGGAAGAGACCCAGTACTTC. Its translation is CASSQGGLGEETQYF.

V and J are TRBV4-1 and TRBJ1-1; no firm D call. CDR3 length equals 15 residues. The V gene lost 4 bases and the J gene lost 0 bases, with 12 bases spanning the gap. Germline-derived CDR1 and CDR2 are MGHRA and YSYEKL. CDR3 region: CASSPNVEMNTEAFF. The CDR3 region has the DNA TGCGCCAGCAGCCCGAACGTCGAGATGAACACTGAAGCTTTCTTT.

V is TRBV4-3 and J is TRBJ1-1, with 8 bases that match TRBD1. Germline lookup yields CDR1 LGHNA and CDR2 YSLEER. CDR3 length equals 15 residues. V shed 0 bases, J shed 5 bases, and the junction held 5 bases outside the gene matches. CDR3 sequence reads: CASSQDRTGMTEAFF. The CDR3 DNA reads TGCGCCAGCAGCCAAGATCGGACAGGGATGACTGAAGCTTTCTTT.

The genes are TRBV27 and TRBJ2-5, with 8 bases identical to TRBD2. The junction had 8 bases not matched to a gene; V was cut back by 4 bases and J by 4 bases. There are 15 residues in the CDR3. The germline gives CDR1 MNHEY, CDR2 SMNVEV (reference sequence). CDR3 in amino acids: CASSWSGGPGETQYF. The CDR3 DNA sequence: TGTGCCAGCAGTTGGTCGGGGGGGCCCGGAGAGACCCAGTACTTC.

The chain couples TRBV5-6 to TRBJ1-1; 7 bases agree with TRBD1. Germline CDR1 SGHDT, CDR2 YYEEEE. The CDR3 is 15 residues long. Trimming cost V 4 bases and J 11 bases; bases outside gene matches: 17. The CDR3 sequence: CASSEGTVGGGGAFF. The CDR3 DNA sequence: TGTGCCAGCAGCGAAGGGACAGTAGGAGGCGGAGGGGCTTTCTTT.

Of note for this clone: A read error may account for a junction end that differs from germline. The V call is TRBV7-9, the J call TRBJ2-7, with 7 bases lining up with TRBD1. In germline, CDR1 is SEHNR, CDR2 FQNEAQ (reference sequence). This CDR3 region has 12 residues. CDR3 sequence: CASSLAGQAPNF. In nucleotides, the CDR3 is TGTGCCAGCAGCTTAGCCGGACAGGCCCCTAACTTC.

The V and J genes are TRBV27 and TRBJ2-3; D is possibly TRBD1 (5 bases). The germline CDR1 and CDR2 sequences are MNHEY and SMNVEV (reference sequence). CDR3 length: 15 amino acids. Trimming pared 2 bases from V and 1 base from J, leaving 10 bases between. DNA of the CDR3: TGTGCCAGCAGTTTACAGGGCCTGGGCACAGATACGCAGTATTTT. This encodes CASSLQGLGTDTQYF.

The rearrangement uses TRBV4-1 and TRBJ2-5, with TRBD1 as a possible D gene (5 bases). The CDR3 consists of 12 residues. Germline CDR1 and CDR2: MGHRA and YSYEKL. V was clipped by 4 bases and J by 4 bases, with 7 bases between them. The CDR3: CASSPDRETQYF. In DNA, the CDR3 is TGCGCCAGCAGCCCAGACAGAGAGACCCAGTACTTC.

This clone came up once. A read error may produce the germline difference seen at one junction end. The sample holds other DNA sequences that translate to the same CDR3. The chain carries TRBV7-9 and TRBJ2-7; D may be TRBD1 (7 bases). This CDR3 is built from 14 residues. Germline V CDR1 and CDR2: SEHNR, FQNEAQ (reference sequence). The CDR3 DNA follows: TGTGCCAGCAGTTTAGGAGGGGGCACCTACGAGCAGTACTTC. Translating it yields CASSLGGGTYEQYF.

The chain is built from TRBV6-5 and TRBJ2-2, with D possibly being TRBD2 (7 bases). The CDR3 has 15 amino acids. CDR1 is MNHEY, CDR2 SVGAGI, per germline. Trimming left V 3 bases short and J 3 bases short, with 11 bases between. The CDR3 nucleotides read TGTGCCAGCAGTTATGGGGGGGCGTACACCGGGGAGCTGTTTTTT. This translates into CASSYGGAYTGELFF.